What follows is one TCR beta chain and its context. This record comes from a study of CD8 T cells in Susac syndrome. The RNA, about 0.45 to 1 ug, was put through reverse transcription using random hexamers. TCRdb re-called the immunoSEQ multiplex PCR reads through MiXCR, storing one row per CDR3 protein. The sample yields under 200,000 distinct CDR3 sequences, under 95% seen once. The sequenced sample consisted of CD4+ T cells from PBMCs. This sequence was found in a human donor in good health.

CDR3 coding DNA: TGCGCCAGCAGCTCTAGCGACCTTTTGGGCGGGGAGCTGTTTTTT. It translates to CASSSSDLLGGELFF. V gene TRBV5-1 combines with J gene TRBJ2-2; TRBD2 is a possible D gene (6 bases). The V gene lost 3 bases and the J gene lost 7 bases, with 16 bases spanning the gap. This CDR3 comprises 15 residues. Germline V CDR1 and CDR2: SGHRS, YFSETQ.